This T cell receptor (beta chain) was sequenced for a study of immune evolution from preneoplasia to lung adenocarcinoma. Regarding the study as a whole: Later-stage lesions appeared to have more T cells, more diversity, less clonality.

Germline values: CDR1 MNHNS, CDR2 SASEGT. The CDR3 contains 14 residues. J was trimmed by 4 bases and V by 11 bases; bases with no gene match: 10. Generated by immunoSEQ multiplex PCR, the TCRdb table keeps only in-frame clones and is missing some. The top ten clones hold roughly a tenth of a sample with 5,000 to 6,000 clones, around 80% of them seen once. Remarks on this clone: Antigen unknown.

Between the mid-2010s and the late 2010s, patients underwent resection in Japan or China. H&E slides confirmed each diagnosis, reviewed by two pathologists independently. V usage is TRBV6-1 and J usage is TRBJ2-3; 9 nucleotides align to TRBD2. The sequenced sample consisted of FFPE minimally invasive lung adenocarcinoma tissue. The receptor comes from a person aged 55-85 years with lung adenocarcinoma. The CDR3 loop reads CAGCGRAGADTQYF. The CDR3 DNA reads TGTGCCGGCTGCGGGAGGGCCGGGGCAGATACGCAGTATTTT.